The 21 T cell receptor beta chains reported below all come from one sample, sequenced in a study of T cells in Graves' hyperthyroidism and ophthalmopathy. The CDR3 regions of TCR beta were amplified from RNA transcripts. Primed by the HTBI set, a first-round RT-PCR was run on the TCR CDR3. In TCRdb, the multiplex PCR reads were re-called with MiXCR into one record per CDR3 protein. The sample has a few hundred thousand distinct CDR3 sequences; around a sixth are singletons. Sequencing was carried out using blood. The receptor set was obtained from a man younger than 30 with Graves' ophthalmopathy.

This clonotype was seen ten or more times. J is TRBJ2-1 and V is TRBV7-3; tentatively, D is TRBD1 (5 bases). This CDR3 region has 14 residues. V was clipped by 8 bases and J by 5 bases, with 16 bases between them. Germline CDR1 reads SGHTA; CDR2 reads FQGTGA. The CDR3 reads CASGQGFWDNEQFF. Written as DNA, the CDR3 is TGTGCCAGCGGCCAGGGTTTTTGGGACAATGAGCAGTTCTTC.

This clonotype was counted many times. The chain carries TRBV5-5 and TRBJ2-1, with unresolved D. The CDR3 is made up of 12 amino acids. The V end was cut by 4 bases, the J end by 9 bases, with 11 bases between. From germline, CDR1 is SGHKS and CDR2 YYEKEE (reference sequence). CDR3 in amino acids: CASSRSLPEQFF. CDR3 bases: TGTGCCAGCAGCCGCAGCCTACCTGAGCAGTTCTTC.

Of note for this clonotype: At one of its ends the junction is not consistent with the germline gene, which may arise from a read error. The chain joins TRBV7-7 to TRBJ1-3; D is unclear. The germline CDR1 and CDR2 sequences are SSHAT and FNYEAQ (reference sequence). CDR3 length equals 13 residues. CDR3 amino acids: CASSLAPEHTIYF. Written as DNA, the CDR3 is TGTGCTAGCAGCTTAGCACCCGAACACACCATATATTTT.

This clonotype was detected many times. The CDR3 region is CASSLAQGLVNQPQHF. The CDR3 nucleotides are TGTGCCAGCAGCTTAGCGCAAGGGTTGGTCAATCAGCCCCAGCATTTT. The V gene is TRBV7-8, the J gene TRBJ1-5; D gene uncertain. V was shortened by 0 bases and J by 3 bases, with 12 bases between the two germline ends. The CDR3 consists of 16 residues. In germline, CDR1 is SGHVS, CDR2 FQNEAQ. The full variable domain, completed using reference TRBV7-8 and TRBJ1-5, is GAGVSQSPRYKVAKRGQDVALRCDPISGHVSLFWYQQALGQGPEFLTYFQNEAQLDKSGLPSDRFFAERPEGSVSTLKIQRTQQEDSAVYLCASSLAQGLVNQPQHFGDGTRLSIL.

The chain combines TRBV2 with TRBJ2-1; D remains unclear. V was pared by 0 bases and J by 4 bases, with 7 bases between. Germline-derived CDR1 and CDR2 are SNHLY and FYNNEI. The CDR3 is made up of 14 amino acids. The CDR3 loop reads CASSEARIYNEQFF. CDR3 nucleotide sequence: TGTGCCAGCAGTGAAGCAAGGATTTACAATGAGCAGTTCTTC.

This clonotype was seen repeatedly, ten times or more. This chain links TRBV3-1 with TRBJ2-3; 7 bases agree with TRBD2. Trimming at V came to 4 bases and at J to 0 bases, leaving 4 bases not matched to a gene. The CDR3 covers 15 residues. Germline assignment: CDR1 LGHDT and CDR2 YNNKEL (reference sequence). The CDR3 nucleotides read TGTGCCAGCAGCCCGACTAGCACTAGCACAGATACGCAGTATTTT. Protein: CASSPTSTSTDTQYF.

The chain recombines TRBV5-6 with TRBJ1-2; D is undetermined. The CDR3 runs to 12 residues. Deletions cut 3 bases from V and 4 bases from J, with 7 bases between. Germline V gives CDR1 SGHDT, CDR2 YYEEEE. CDR3 nucleotide sequence: TGTGCCAGCAGCTCCGGAGTCTATGGCTACACCTTC. Translated: CASSSGVYGYTF.

This clonotype was counted ten times or more. The gene calls are TRBV2 and TRBJ1-3, with D possibly TRBD1 on 6 matching bases. Trimming removed 6 bases from V and 2 bases from J, with 11 bases in between. CDR1 and CDR2 from the germline V gene are SNHLY and FYNNEI. The CDR3 is made up of 14 amino acids. The DNA of the CDR3 is TGTGCCAGCAGCAAAACAGGGACTGGAAACACCATATATTTT. Protein: CASSKTGTGNTIYF.

In this sample, this clonotype turned up many times. This sequence joins TRBV4-1 and TRBJ1-5; 8 bases agree with TRBD1. Looked up from germline, CDR1 is MGHRA and CDR2 is YSYEKL. V was pared by 2 bases and J by 2 bases, with 2 bases of the junction left unmatched. The CDR3 spans 15 residues. CDR3 residues: CASSQPGQGNQPQHF. CDR3 coding DNA: TGCGCCAGCAGCCAACCGGGACAGGGCAATCAGCCCCAGCATTTT.

J is TRBJ2-5 and V is TRBV5-1; D uncertain. This CDR3 has 14 amino acids. V dropped 2 bases and J dropped 0 bases, with 8 bases sitting between them. Per the germline V gene, CDR1 is SGHRS and CDR2 is YFSETQ. DNA for the CDR3: TGCGCCAGCAGCTTTACAGTGTACCAAGAGACCCAGTACTTC. This codes for CASSFTVYQETQYF. Based on the CDR3 plus reference TRBV5-1 and TRBJ2-5, the full variable domain is KAGVTQTPRYLIKTRGQQVTLSCSPISGHRSVSWYQQTPGQGLQFLFEYFSETQRNKGNFPGRFSGRQFSNSRSEMNVSTLELGDSALYLCASSFTVYQETQYFGPGTRLLVL.

The V gene is TRBV20-1, the J gene TRBJ2-3; 15 nucleotides align to TRBD2. Germline V CDR1 and CDR2: DFQATT, SNEGSKA (reference sequence). Unmatched junction bases numbered 11, after V lost 3 bases and J lost 1 base. The CDR3 runs to 19 residues. CDR3 coding DNA: TGCAGTGCTAGCGGACTAGCGGGGGGGGGGCCGGGAGGCACAGATACGCAGTATTTT. Its protein is CSASGLAGGGPGGTDTQYF.

This clonotype was seen repeatedly, ten times or more. This rearrangement joins TRBV14 to TRBJ1-1; D uncertain. The CDR3 length is 16 residues. In germline, CDR1 is SGHDN, CDR2 FVKESK. Between the trimmed V and J ends, which lost 0 bases and 5 bases, there was a span of 16 bases. The CDR3: CASSQENLVVRTEAFF. The CDR3 DNA is TGTGCCAGCAGCCAAGAAAATTTGGTCGTTAGGACTGAAGCTTTCTTT. Full variable domain (missing parts from reference TRBV14 and TRBJ1-1): EAGVTQFPSHSVIEKGQTVTLRCDPISGHDNLYWYRRVMGKEIKFLLHFVKESKQDESGMPNNRFLAERTGGTYSTLKVQPAELEDSGVYFCASSQENLVVRTEAFFGQGTRLTVV.

This clonotype appeared many times. The V gene is TRBV3-1, the J gene TRBJ1-2, with D uncertain. Trimming pared 0 bases from V and 5 bases from J, leaving 1 base between. Looked up from germline, CDR1 is LGHDT and CDR2 is YNNKEL (reference sequence). The CDR3 contains 11 residues. The CDR3 loop reads CASSQEYGYTF. For the CDR3, the DNA is TGTGCCAGCAGCCAAGAGTATGGCTACACCTTC.

The chain links TRBV9 to TRBJ2-2, with D perhaps matching TRBD1 (5 bases). CDR1 is SGDLS and CDR2 is YYNGEE in the germline V gene. V was shortened by 3 bases and J by 8 bases, with 14 bases between the two germline ends. This CDR3 is built from 14 residues. CDR3 sequence reads: CASSAQVYGGELFF. The CDR3 DNA is TGTGCCAGCAGCGCACAGGTCTATGGGGGGGAGCTGTTTTTT.

This clonotype was counted many times. The chain carries TRBV5-8 and TRBJ2-3, with a tentative D call TRBD2 (5 bases). V dropped 0 bases and J dropped 4 bases, with 15 bases sitting between them. This CDR3 region has 16 residues. The germline CDR1 and CDR2 sequences are SGHTS and YDEGEE. The CDR3 here is CASSLAQTGIPDTQYF. The CDR3 bases are TGTGCCAGCAGCTTGGCCCAGACCGGGATCCCAGATACGCAGTATTTT.

This clonotype was recorded at least ten times. This chain joins TRBV7-3 and TRBJ2-1; D remains unclear. From germline, CDR1 is SGHTA and CDR2 FQGTGA. CDR3 length equals 14 residues. The V gene lost 2 bases and the J gene lost 6 bases, with 11 bases spanning the gap. The CDR3 DNA is TGTGCCAGCAGCTTAGGAACGGGTTCCAATGAGCAGTTCTTC. Amino acid sequence: CASSLGTGSNEQFF.

This clonotype was counted once. This rearrangement joins TRBV12-3 or TRBV12-4 to TRBJ2-1; TRBD1 might be the D (5 bases). The CDR3 length is 12 residues. The ends were cut back, 7 bases at V and 3 bases at J, with 7 bases in the middle. DNA for the CDR3: TGTGCCAGCACAGGGCTCTACAATGAGCAGTTCTTC. It yields the protein CASTGLYNEQFF.

This clonotype was observed many times. DNA for the CDR3: TGTGCCAGCAGCTTGGCGACAGGGAAAGAGACCCAGTACTTC. Translated, it gives CASSLATGKETQYF. The J gene is TRBJ2-5, the V gene TRBV7-9; 7 positions match TRBD1. V lost 3 bases to trimming and J lost 3 bases; unmatched junction nucleotides: 4. The germline gives CDR1 SEHNR, CDR2 FQNEAQ (reference sequence). This CDR3 comprises 14 residues.

This clonotype came up many times. J is TRBJ2-7 and V is TRBV11-3; D may be TRBD2 (7 bases). The V end lost 5 bases, the J end lost 3 bases, and 20 bases lay between the germline ends. The V gene's germline CDR1 is SGHNT and CDR2 YENEEA. The CDR3 spans 16 residues. The CDR3 bases are TGTGCCAGCAGCCCCCGTGAGGGGGGGACCTTCTACGAGCAGTACTTC. Protein product: CASSPREGGTFYEQYF.

This clonotype was counted at least ten times. The chain has TRBV6-1 and TRBJ1-5, with D possibly being TRBD1 (6 bases). The V gene lost 8 bases and the J gene lost 3 bases, with 17 bases spanning the gap. There are 15 residues in the CDR3. Germline CDR1 is MNHNS and CDR2 is SASEGT. The CDR3 reads CASSKGEVDNQPQHF. The CDR3 DNA follows: TGTGCCAGCTCGAAGGGGGAGGTTGACAATCAGCCCCAGCATTTT.

This clonotype was recorded many times. The rearrangement uses TRBV11-1 and TRBJ2-7, with D possibly TRBD2 on 5 matching bases. The CDR3 loop spans 13 amino acids. In germline, CDR1 is SGHAT, CDR2 FQDESV (reference sequence). With 6 bases removed from V and 4 bases from J, the gap between germline ends came to 13 bases. The CDR3: CASRGALSYEQYF. CDR3 in DNA: TGTGCCAGCAGGGGAGCTCTCAGTTACGAGCAGTACTTC.